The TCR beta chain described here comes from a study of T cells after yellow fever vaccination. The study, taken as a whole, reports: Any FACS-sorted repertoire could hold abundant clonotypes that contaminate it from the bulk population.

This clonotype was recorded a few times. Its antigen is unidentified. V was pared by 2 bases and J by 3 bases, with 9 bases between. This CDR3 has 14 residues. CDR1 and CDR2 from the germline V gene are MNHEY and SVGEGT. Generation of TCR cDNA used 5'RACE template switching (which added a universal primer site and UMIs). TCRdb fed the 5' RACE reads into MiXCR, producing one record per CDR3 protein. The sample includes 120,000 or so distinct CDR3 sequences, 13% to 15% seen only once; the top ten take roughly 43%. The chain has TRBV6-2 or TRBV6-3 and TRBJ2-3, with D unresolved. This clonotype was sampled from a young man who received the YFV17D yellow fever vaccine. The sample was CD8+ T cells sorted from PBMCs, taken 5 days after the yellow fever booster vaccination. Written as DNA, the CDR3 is TGTGCCAGCAGTTACGGGTCCGGAACAGATACGCAGTATTTT. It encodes CASSYGSGTDTQYF.